This T cell receptor (beta chain) stems from a study of cytomegalovirus exposure and HLA in healthy donors. The PCR was carried out with 60 Vbeta primers and 13 Jbeta primers. Assay used: immunoSEQ multiplex PCR; TCRdb lists only in-frame clones, some missing. The data show 250,000 to 350,000 clones, approximately 90% seen once. A single count supports this clone. V shed 6 bases, J shed 0 bases, and the junction held 8 bases outside the gene matches. This CDR3 region has 18 residues. Germline CDR1 is LNHDA and CDR2 is SQIVND (reference sequence). The receptor comes from a young woman in good health and CMV-seronegative. The chain uses TRBV19 and TRBJ2-6, with TRBD1 matching 10 bases. Sequenced input: PBMCs. Written as DNA, the CDR3 is TGTGCCAGTAGCGCAGACAGGGGGCGGTTCTCTGGGGCCAACGTCCTGACTTTC. This translates into CASSADRGRFSGANVLTF.